This TCR beta chain was found in a study of graft-versus-host responses after intestinal transplantation. About the research overall: Each of the recipients got a multivisceral, liver-intestinal, or isolated intestinal transplant. Induction using anti-thymocyte globulin, followed by tacrolimus and steroids for roughly 3 years, was given to all recipients. Whole-study findings and limits: The authors found GvH clones in recipient marrow, some appearing first in ileum or blood. Some patients had graft-donor T cell macrochimerism, and their allografts showed high graft-versus-host to host-versus-graft clonal ratios.

The CDR3 runs 14 residues. Trimming removed 4 bases from V and 1 base from J, with 8 bases in between. Germline values: CDR1 KGHSH, CDR2 LQKENI. This table comes from immunoSEQ multiplex PCR, and its TCRdb copy is limited to in-frame clones, with some not included. In the table there are under 45,000 clones, under 90% of which are singletons. As for this clone: Antigen specificity is unknown.

V gene TRBV18 combines with J gene TRBJ1-3, with no clear D. The starting material was PBMCs, obtained almost 270 days after transplant. The sequence was collected from a human patient who received an intestinal transplant, so some T cells may come from the graft donor. The CDR3 protein is CASSLITSGNTIYF. CDR3 nucleotide sequence: TGTGCCAGCTCACTGATCACATCTGGAAACACCATATATTTT.